These 13 T cell receptor beta chains originate from one sample sequenced in a study of blood T cell repertoires in COVID-19. Data came from immunoSEQ multiplex PCR; TCRdb stores just in-frame clones and leaves some out. The sample records about 190,000 clones, 90% being singletons. The source material was peripheral blood. All receptors come from a man between 45 and 60 years old with acute or convalescent COVID-19.

J is TRBJ1-3 and V is TRBV28; D is ambiguous. Germline V gives CDR1 MDHEN, CDR2 SYDVKM. The CDR3 consists of 17 residues. V was clipped by 2 bases and J by 0 bases, with 14 bases between them. CDR3 sequence reads: CASSLSWAGYSGNTIYF. CDR3 sequence (DNA): TGTGCCAGCAGTTTAAGCTGGGCAGGCTACTCTGGAAACACCATATATTTT.

The V call is TRBV28, the J call TRBJ2-5, with 7 positions matching TRBD2. V shed 3 bases, J shed 0 bases, and the junction held 7 bases outside the gene matches. This CDR3 has 16 amino acids. Germline CDR1 and CDR2: MDHEN and SYDVKM. This CDR3 is CASSFGSGVYQETQYF. In DNA form, the CDR3 reads TGTGCCAGCAGTTTTGGAAGCGGGGTGTACCAAGAGACCCAGTACTTC.

Only a few counts were recorded for this clone. This chain links TRBV12-3 or TRBV12-4 with TRBJ2-5; D gene unclear. The CDR3 contains 12 residues. The V end lost 6 bases, the J end lost 5 bases, and 10 bases lay between the germline ends. The CDR3 bases are TGTGCCAGCAGCCGTAGCTGGGAGACCCAGTACTTC. It codes for CASSRSWETQYF.

The chain employs TRBV19 and TRBJ1-5; 9 bases fit TRBD1. Germline lookup yields CDR1 LNHDA and CDR2 SQIVND (reference sequence). With V trimmed by 3 bases and J by 0 bases, 6 bases remained unmatched. This CDR3 comprises 17 residues. The CDR3: CASSMGQGWYSNQPQHF. The CDR3 DNA reads TGTGCCAGTAGTATGGGACAGGGTTGGTATAGCAATCAGCCCCAGCATTTT.

This clone was observed a single time. The chain's CDR3 is CASSPGGWETQYF. DNA of the CDR3: TGTGCCAGCAGCCCCGGAGGGTGGGAGACCCAGTACTTC. The rearrangement uses TRBV7-6 and TRBJ2-5; D may be TRBD2 (6 bases). The CDR3 length is 13 residues. The germline CDR1 and CDR2 sequences are SGHVS and FNYEAQ. Trimming removed 5 bases at V and 5 bases at J, with 12 bases between. Combining the CDR3 with reference TRBV7-6 and TRBJ2-5 gives the whole variable domain GAGVSQSPRYKVTKRGQDVALRCDPISGHVSLYWYRQALGQGPEFLTYFNYEAQQDKSGLPNDRFSAERPEGSISTLTIQRTEQRDSAMYRCASSPGGWETQYFGPGTRLLVL.

This clone came up a few times. This chain connects TRBV5-4 to TRBJ1-3, with D possibly TRBD1 on 6 matching bases. Between the trimmed V and J ends, which lost 1 base and 0 bases, there was a span of 14 bases. The CDR3 contains 17 residues. CDR1 is SGHNT and CDR2 is YYREEE in the germline V gene (reference sequence). The CDR3 here is CASSLSYGGPSGNTIYF. The DNA of the CDR3 is TGTGCCAGCAGCTTGTCTTATGGGGGCCCCTCTGGAAACACCATATATTTT.

The chain is built from TRBV7-9 and TRBJ1-6; D perhaps matches TRBD1 (6 bases). V dropped 8 bases and J dropped 10 bases, with 18 bases sitting between them. Germline V gene lookup returns CDR1 SEHNR and CDR2 FQNEAQ (reference sequence). This CDR3 contains 14 residues. In nucleotides, the CDR3 is TGTGCCAGCCAAACTCAGGGGATTTGGTCACCCCTCCACTTT. It translates to CASQTQGIWSPLHF.

The chain combines TRBV5-4 with TRBJ1-4; 10 positions agree with TRBD1. In germline, CDR1 is SGHNT, CDR2 YYREEE (reference sequence). The CDR3 is 14 amino acids. Trimming removed 6 bases from V and 5 bases from J; junction bases left unmatched: 4. CDR3 DNA: TGTGCCAGCAAACAGGGACAGGGGAATGAAAAACTGTTTTTT. The encoded protein is CASKQGQGNEKLFF. The full variable domain, completed using reference TRBV5-4 and TRBJ1-4, is ETGVTQSPTHLIKTRGQQVTLRCSSQSGHNTVSWYQQALGQGPQFIFQYYREEENGRGNFPPRFSGLQFPNYSSELNVNALELDDSALYLCASKQGQGNEKLFFGSGTQLSVL.

The V gene is TRBV12-3 or TRBV12-4, the J gene TRBJ1-1; D is unclear. V was trimmed by 8 bases and J by 1 base, leaving 11 bases between them. The CDR3 has 13 residues. In DNA, the CDR3 is TGTGCCAGCTCGCCCCAGGAGAACACTGAAGCTTTCTTT. Translated, it gives CASSPQENTEAFF.

The gene calls are TRBV19 and TRBJ1-5; possibly TRBD1 for D (5 bases). This CDR3 region has 15 residues. The germline V gene encodes CDR1 LNHDA and CDR2 SQIVND (reference sequence). Trimming removed 6 bases from V and 4 bases from J, with 16 bases in between. CDR3 region: CASRTVAGTNQPQHF. The DNA for the CDR3 is TGTGCCAGTAGGACAGTAGCGGGGACTAATCAGCCCCAGCATTTT.

This sequence joins TRBV7-3 and TRBJ2-1, with 13 bases that match TRBD2. Germline V gene data show CDR1 as SGHTA and CDR2 as FQGTGA. The CDR3 length is 16 residues. J was trimmed by 5 bases and V by 3 bases; bases with no gene match: 4. The CDR3 reads CASSLGTSGKHNEQFF. Written as DNA, the CDR3 is TGTGCCAGCAGCTTGGGGACTAGCGGGAAACACAATGAGCAGTTCTTC.

The chain couples TRBV5-4 to TRBJ2-3; 11 bases match TRBD2. This CDR3 contains 16 residues. Germline loops: CDR1 SGHNT, CDR2 YYREEE (reference sequence). V lost 4 bases, J lost 10 bases, and 14 bases stayed unmatched. CDR3 amino acids: CASSPGLAATSGPQYF. The CDR3 region has the DNA TGTGCCAGCAGCCCGGGACTAGCGGCAACCTCCGGCCCGCAGTATTTT.

The chain joins TRBV2 to TRBJ2-1, with 11 bases fitting TRBD2. V lost 5 bases to trimming and J lost 8 bases; unmatched junction nucleotides: 8. The germline CDR1 and CDR2 sequences are SNHLY and FYNNEI. This CDR3 is 15 amino acids long. CDR3 amino acids: CASSRLAGGGDEQFF. The CDR3 DNA reads as TGTGCCAGCAGTCGGCTAGCGGGAGGCGGCGATGAGCAGTTCTTC.